Given below is one T cell receptor beta chain in context. This entry comes from a study of shared clonotypes between healthy human individuals. Study-wide context: Plates per donor: three CD4 naive, three CD4 memory, two CD8 naive, one CD8 memory.

Every subset had its genomic DNA shared out evenly among several immunoSEQ plates. An approximately 220 ng quantity of DNA, 32,000 or so T cell genomes, went into the sorted-subset replicate PCRs. Sequencing used immunoSEQ multiplex PCR; TCRdb keeps in-frame clones, though not all of them. The sample lists about 1 million clones, 70% to 80% occurring once. The germline CDR1 and CDR2 sequences are SGHNT and YYREEE (reference sequence). The V and J ends lost 0 bases and 3 bases respectively, with 10 bases between them. The CDR3 covers 15 residues. Among the donors, all were Caucasian adults who lived in Nashville, Tennessee.

The source of this sequence is a young man in good health. Sequencing was done on a sample of memory CD4+ T cells sorted from blood. Subset described: CD45RA-negative fraction. V usage is TRBV5-4 and J usage is TRBJ2-1; possibly TRBD1 or TRBD2 for D (5 bases each). The CDR3 bases are TGTGCCAGCAGCTTGGGGGGGACCGACTACAATGAGCAGTTCTTC. This encodes CASSLGGTDYNEQFF.